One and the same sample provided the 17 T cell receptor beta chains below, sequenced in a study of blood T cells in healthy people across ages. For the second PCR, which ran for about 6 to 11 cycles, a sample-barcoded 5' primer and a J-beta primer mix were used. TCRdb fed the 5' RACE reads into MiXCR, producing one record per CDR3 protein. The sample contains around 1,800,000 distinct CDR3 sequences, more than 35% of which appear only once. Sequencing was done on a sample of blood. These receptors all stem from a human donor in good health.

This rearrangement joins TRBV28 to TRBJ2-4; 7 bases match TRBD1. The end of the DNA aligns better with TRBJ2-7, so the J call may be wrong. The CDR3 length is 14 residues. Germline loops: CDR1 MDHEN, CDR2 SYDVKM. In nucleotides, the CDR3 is TGTGCCAGCAGTATTGGGACAGACTTCTACGAGCAGTACTTC. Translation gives CASSIGTDFYEQYF.

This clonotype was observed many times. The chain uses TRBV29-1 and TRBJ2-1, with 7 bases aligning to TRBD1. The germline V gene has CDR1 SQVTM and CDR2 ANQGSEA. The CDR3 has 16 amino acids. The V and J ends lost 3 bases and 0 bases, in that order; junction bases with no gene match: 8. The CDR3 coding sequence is TGCAGCGTTGAGTTAGGGGGCGGTGGCTCCTACAATGAGCAGTTCTTC. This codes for CSVELGGGGSYNEQFF.

CDR3 sequence: CASSGQGLRGRSTDTQYF. The CDR3, as DNA: TGTGCCAGCAGTGGACAGGGATTGCGAGGACGGTCAACAGATACGCAGTATTTT. V gene TRBV6-1 combines with J gene TRBJ2-3; TRBD1 matches 7 bases. Germline trimming cut 4 bases from V and 3 bases from J; bases unmatched to any gene: 16. Germline CDR1 is MNHNS and CDR2 is SASEGT. The CDR3 runs to 18 residues.

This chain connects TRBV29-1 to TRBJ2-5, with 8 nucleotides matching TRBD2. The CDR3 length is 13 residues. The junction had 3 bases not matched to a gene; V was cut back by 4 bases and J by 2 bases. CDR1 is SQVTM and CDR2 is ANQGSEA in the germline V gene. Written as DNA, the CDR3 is TGCAGCGTTGGTGCGGGGGGACAAGAGACCCAGTACTTC. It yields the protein CSVGAGGQETQYF. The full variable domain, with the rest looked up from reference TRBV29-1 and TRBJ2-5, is SAVISQKPSRDICQRGTSLTIQCQVDSQVTMMFWYRQQPGQSLTLIATANQGSEATYESGFVIDKFPISRPNLTFSTLTVSNMSPEDSSIYLCSVGAGGQETQYFGPGTRLLVL.

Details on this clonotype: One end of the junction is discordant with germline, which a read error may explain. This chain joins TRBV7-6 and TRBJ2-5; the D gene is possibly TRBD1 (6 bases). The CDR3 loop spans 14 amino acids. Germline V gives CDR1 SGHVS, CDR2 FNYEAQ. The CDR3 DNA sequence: TGTGCCGGCAGCTTAGGGGGTATCCAAGAGACCCAGTACTTC. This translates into CAGSLGGIQETQYF.

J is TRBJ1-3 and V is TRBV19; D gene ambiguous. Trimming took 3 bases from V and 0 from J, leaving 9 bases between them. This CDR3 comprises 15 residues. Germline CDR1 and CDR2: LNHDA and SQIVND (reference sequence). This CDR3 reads CASSMTLPSGNTIYF. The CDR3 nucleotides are TGTGCCAGTAGTATGACGTTACCCTCTGGAAACACCATATATTTT.

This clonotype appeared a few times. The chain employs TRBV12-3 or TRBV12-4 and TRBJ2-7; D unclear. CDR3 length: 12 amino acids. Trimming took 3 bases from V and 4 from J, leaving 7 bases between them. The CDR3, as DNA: TGTGCCAGCAGTTTTTTCCGGTACGAGCAGTACTTC. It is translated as CASSFFRYEQYF.

The chain's CDR3 is CASPRGAGQPQHF. CDR3 in DNA: TGTGCCAGCCCTAGGGGGGCCGGTCAGCCCCAGCATTTT. J is TRBJ1-5 and V is TRBV9; perhaps TRBD1 as D (6 bases). There are 13 residues in the CDR3. V lost 7 bases to trimming and J lost 6 bases, with 14 bases between them. Germline assignment: CDR1 SGDLS and CDR2 YYNGEE.

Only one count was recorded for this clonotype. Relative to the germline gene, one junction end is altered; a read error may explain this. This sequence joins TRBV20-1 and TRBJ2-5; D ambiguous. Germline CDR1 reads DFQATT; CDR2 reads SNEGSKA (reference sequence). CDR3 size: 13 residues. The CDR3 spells CSAFSNPQEAQYF. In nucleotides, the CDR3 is TGCAGTGCGTTTTCCAATCCGCAAGAGGCCCAGTACTTC.

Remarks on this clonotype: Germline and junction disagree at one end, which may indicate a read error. The CDR3 region has the DNA TGCGGTGCACTGAACCAGGGTAGCGGCTACACCTTC. Translation gives CGALNQGSGYTF. The chain links TRBV20-1 to TRBJ1-2; perhaps TRBD1 as D (5 bases). The germline gives CDR1 DFQATT, CDR2 SNEGSKA (reference sequence). CDR3 size: 12 residues.

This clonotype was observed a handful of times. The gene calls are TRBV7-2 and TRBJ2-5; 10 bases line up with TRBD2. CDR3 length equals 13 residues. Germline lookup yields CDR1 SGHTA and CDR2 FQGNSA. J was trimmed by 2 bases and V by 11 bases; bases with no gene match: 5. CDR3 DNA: TGTGCCGGAGGACTAGCGGCGCAAGAGACCCAGTACTTC. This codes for CAGGLAAQETQYF.

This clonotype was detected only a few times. The CDR3 region has the DNA TGTGCCAGCAGCTTAGGACGGGGGTATCGAACAGATACGCAGTATTTT. It is translated as CASSLGRGYRTDTQYF. This chain uses TRBV7-2 with TRBJ2-3; tentative D call: TRBD2 (6 bases). Per the germline V gene, CDR1 is SGHTA and CDR2 is FQGNSA. This CDR3 comprises 16 residues. Trimming left V 1 base short and J 3 bases short, with 14 bases between.

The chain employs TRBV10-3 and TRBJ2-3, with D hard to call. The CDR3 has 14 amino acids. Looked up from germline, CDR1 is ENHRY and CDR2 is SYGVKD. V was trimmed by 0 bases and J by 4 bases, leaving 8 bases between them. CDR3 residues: CAISESQDPDTQYF. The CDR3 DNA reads TGTGCCATCAGTGAGTCCCAAGACCCAGATACGCAGTATTTT.

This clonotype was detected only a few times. The CDR3 sequence is CSARETGTDTQYF. For the CDR3, the DNA is TGCAGTGCTAGAGAGACGGGGACAGATACGCAGTATTTT. V and J are TRBV20-1 and TRBJ2-3, with D possibly TRBD2 on 5 matching bases. Germline CDR1 DFQATT, CDR2 SNEGSKA (reference sequence). Between the trimmed V and J ends, which lost 0 bases and 3 bases, there was a span of 7 bases. CDR3 length: 13 residues.

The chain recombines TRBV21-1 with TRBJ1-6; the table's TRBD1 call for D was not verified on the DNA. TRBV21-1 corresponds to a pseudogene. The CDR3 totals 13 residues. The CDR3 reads CASRGQGQIALHF. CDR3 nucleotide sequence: TGTGCCAGCAGGGGACAGGGGCAGATTGCCCTCCACTTT.

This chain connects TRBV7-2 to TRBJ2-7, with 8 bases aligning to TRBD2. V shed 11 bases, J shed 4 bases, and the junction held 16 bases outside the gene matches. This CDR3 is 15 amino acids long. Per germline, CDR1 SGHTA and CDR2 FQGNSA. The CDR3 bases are TGTGCCCCAAATGGAACTAGCGGTGCCTCGTACGAGCAGTACTTC. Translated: CAPNGTSGASYEQYF.

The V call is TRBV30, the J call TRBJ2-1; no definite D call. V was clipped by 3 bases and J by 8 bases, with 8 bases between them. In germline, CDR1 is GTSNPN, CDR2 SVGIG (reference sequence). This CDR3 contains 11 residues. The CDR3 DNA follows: TGTGCCTGGAGCGACTGGTATGAGCAGTTCTTC. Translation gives CAWSDWYEQFF.